Listed here is a single TCR beta chain. Its antigen specificity is not known. Base qualities are missing; no much larger clone stands one base away. The data are from a study of T cell responses to AZD1222 COVID-19 vaccine (dated by TCRdb to the early 2020s). Study-level background: Because spike-specific TCR depth and breadth did not differ between the two schedules, AZD1222 recipients who got a second dose at roughly 4 weeks were pooled with those who got a second dose at roughly 12 weeks. Trial participants were enrolled by age into subgroups of 18-55, 56-69 and 70-plus years, and 148, 28 and 57 TCR-sequenced participants, respectively, were included in these subgroups. TCR sequencing was performed for 230 to 250 trial participants, of whom about 200 were given two doses of AZD1222 and approximately 25 were given two doses of MenACWY control vaccine. The investigation overall reported the following: After two AZD1222 doses, spike-specific TCR breadth and depth were significantly higher than at day 0 and than in MenACWY recipients. The 56-69-year group was small, and its depth increase did not reach significance, likely because of low power. Reportedly, almost half of the unique spike-specific TCRs recognized epitopes lying outside the regions that are mutated in the B.1.351 and B.1.1.7 variants. The vaccine-associated CD4 TCRs covered the entire spike protein, and the dominant responses fell in regions 160-218 and 743-854. Conclusions about previously exposed vaccinees were limited because only six AZD1222 recipients were SARS-CoV-2 seropositive at baseline. Most participants were white British and females outnumbered males, and the authors suggested that clonal diversity may have been underestimated. Because no samples from the day 14 peak response were available, repertoires could be characterized only after the peak T cell response.

Interpreted using the paper, the time point label stands for: baseline before first vaccination. The vaccinee samples were drawn from two UK trials, COV001 and COV002, one of which was a single-blind randomized controlled phase 2/3 trial testing AZD1222 (ChAdOx1 nCoV-19) in healthy adults. For TCRbeta chain sequencing, PBMC samples were collected from trial participants at day 0 and at day 28 after the second dose. The CDR3 regions of human TCRbeta chains were analyzed by immunosequencing. Under the source paper's analysis protocol: TCRs in the repertoires were matched against a reference library of SARS-CoV-2-specific TCRs that had been generated with the MIRA antigen-specificity platform. Breadth meant the fraction of unique TCRs that were SARS-CoV-2-associated, whereas depth meant the fraction of total T cells that were SARS-CoV-2-associated. Using the MIRA data, each spike-specific TCR was assigned both to the spike region to which the TCR was reactive and to a CD4 or CD8 class. Log10-transformed breadth and depth values were compared by one-way ANOVA with Sidak's multiple comparisons tests. As stored in TCRdb, this immuneACCESS dataset retains in-frame rearrangements with V and J assigned. A fraction of the clones does not appear; measured against another copy, unresolved V genes explain less than half of the discrepancy, and the remainder lacks a known reason. The V and J calls and clone size come from that table; D and trimming were worked out from the DNA. The sample table records 95,000 to 150,000 clones; over 85% of these occur just once. The ten most abundant clones make up approximately 8.4% of the sample.

Looking up the germline V gene yields CDR1 MNHEY and CDR2 SVGAGI. V is reduced by 7 bases and J by 0 bases, leaving a spacing of 12 bases between them. Counted from cysteine to phenylalanine, this CDR3 has 14 amino acids. Only the CDR3 DNA is retained, 42 bases long and in frame from the first base. The sequencing here drew on peripheral blood, taken on day 0 of AZD1222 vaccination. The chain is assembled from TRBV6-5 and TRBJ1-2; the D gene assignment is ambiguous. The receptor's source is an adult in good health. The CDR3 sequence is CASTYGQTNYGYTF. The nucleotides are TGTGCCAGCACCTACGGTCAGACTAACTATGGCTACACCTTC.